This T cell receptor (beta chain) was retrieved from a study of T-cell memory formation after mild COVID-19. TCRdb re-analysed the 5' RACE reads in MiXCR, keeping a single row per CDR3 protein. The sample lists about 200,000 distinct CDR3 sequences; roughly 17% were seen once. This clonotype has ten or more counts. The trim removed 4 bases at V and 7 bases at J, leaving 9 bases unmatched. CDR3 length equals 13 residues. Looked up from germline, CDR1 is DFQATT and CDR2 is SNEGSKA (reference sequence). What was sequenced was PBMCs or a T cell subset sorted from them (not recorded which). The TCR comes from an adult woman who had mild COVID-19 (a few samples of this study predate the infection). Cell type and time point are not known. The J gene is TRBJ2-7, the V gene TRBV20-1, with 8 bases that match TRBD2. CDR3 protein: CSATPGLVIEQYF. The DNA for the CDR3 is TGCAGTGCTACCCCGGGACTAGTGATAGAGCAGTACTTC.